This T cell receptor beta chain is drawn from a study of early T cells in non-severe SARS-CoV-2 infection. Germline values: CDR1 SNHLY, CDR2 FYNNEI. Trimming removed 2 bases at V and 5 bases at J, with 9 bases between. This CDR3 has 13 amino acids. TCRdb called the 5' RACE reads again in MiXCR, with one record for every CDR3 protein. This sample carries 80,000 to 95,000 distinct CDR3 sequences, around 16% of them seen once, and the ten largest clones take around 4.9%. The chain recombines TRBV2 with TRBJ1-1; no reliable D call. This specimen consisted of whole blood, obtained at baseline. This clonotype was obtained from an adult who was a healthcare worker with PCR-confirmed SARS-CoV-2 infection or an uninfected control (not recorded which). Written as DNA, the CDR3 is TGTGCCAGCAGTGAACAGGCTAGGACTGAAGCTTTCTTT. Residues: CASSEQARTEAFF. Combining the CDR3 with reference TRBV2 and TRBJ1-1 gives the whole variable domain EPEVTQTPSHQVTQMGQEVILRCVPISNHLYFYWYRQILGQKVEFLVSFYNNEISEKSEIFDDQFSVERPDGSNFTLKIRSTKLEDSAMYFCASSEQARTEAFFGQGTRLTVV.